These 10 T cell receptor beta chains were sequenced from one sample in a study of blood T cell repertoires in COVID-19. TCRdb's copy holds only in-frame clones and misses some; the assay was immunoSEQ multiplex PCR. The sample holds roughly 250,000 clones, about 86% seen once. The sample was peripheral blood. The source is a person between 65 and 80 years old with COVID-19, enrolled during active disease.

This chain links TRBV9 with TRBJ2-7, with 7 nucleotides matching TRBD1. V dropped 0 bases and J dropped 4; count of bases not matched to a gene: 4. Per the germline V gene, CDR1 is SGDLS and CDR2 is YYNGEE. CDR3 length equals 14 residues. The CDR3 coding sequence is TGTGCCAGCAGCGTAGGACAGGGTAATTACGAGCAGTACTTC. Translated, it gives CASSVGQGNYEQYF.

This clone was seen just once. V and J are TRBV7-6 and TRBJ2-7; 11 bases map to TRBD2. The CDR3 extends over 15 amino acids. Germline V gene lookup returns CDR1 SGHVS and CDR2 FNYEAQ. V shed 2 bases and J 6 bases; nucleotides not matched to a gene: 6. The CDR3 region has the DNA TGTGCCAGCAGCTTAAGTGGTCTAGCGGGAGGCGAGCAGTACTTC. Translated: CASSLSGLAGGEQYF. The whole variable domain, filled in from reference TRBV7-6 and TRBJ2-7, reads GAGVSQSPRYKVTKRGQDVALRCDPISGHVSLYWYRQALGQGPEFLTYFNYEAQQDKSGLPNDRFSAERPEGSISTLTIQRTEQRDSAMYRCASSLSGLAGGEQYFGPGTRLTVT.

The chain links TRBV4-2 to TRBJ2-1, with 7 positions matching TRBD2. Losses at the gene ends were 0 bases for V and 7 bases for J; bases not matched to a gene: 6. Per the germline V gene, CDR1 is LGHNA and CDR2 is YNFKEQ. This CDR3 has 15 residues. The DNA of the CDR3 is TGTGCCAGCAGCCAAGATAAAGGGGAGGGAAATGAGCAGTTCTTC. It specifies CASSQDKGEGNEQFF.

V and J are TRBV6-5 and TRBJ2-6; D remains ambiguous. Trimming stripped 6 bases from V and 0 bases from J, with 9 bases between. Germline V CDR1 and CDR2: MNHEY, SVGAGI. The CDR3 runs to 15 residues. The CDR3 DNA reads as TGTGCCAGCAGCCTGTCCCTCTCTGGGGCCAACGTCCTGACTTTC. This encodes CASSLSLSGANVLTF.

This clone was seen a few times. This rearrangement joins TRBV16 to TRBJ1-3; 7 nucleotides line up with TRBD1. The CDR3 has 16 amino acids. V shed 3 bases, J shed 0 bases, and the junction held 5 bases outside the gene matches. CDR1 is KGHSY, CDR2 FQNENV, per germline. CDR3 loop: CASSQVGTVSGNTIYF. The CDR3 nucleotides are TGTGCCAGCAGCCAGGTTGGGACAGTCTCTGGAAACACCATATATTTT.

The chain links TRBV7-7 to TRBJ2-3, with TRBD2 identical over 13 bases. Germline V CDR1 and CDR2: SSHAT, FNYEAQ (reference sequence). The CDR3 covers 17 residues. The V segment lost 5 bases and the J segment 0 bases; nucleotides outside the gene matches: 5. The CDR3 protein is CASSQLAGGLSTDTQYF. DNA of the CDR3: TGTGCCAGCAGCCAACTAGCGGGGGGGTTAAGCACAGATACGCAGTATTTT.

This clone appeared a single time. The chain has TRBV28 and TRBJ1-2; the D gene is possibly TRBD1 (6 bases). Germline CDR1 is MDHEN and CDR2 is SYDVKM. The V end lost 7 bases, the J end lost 4 bases, and 13 bases lay between the germline ends. CDR3 size: 13 residues. CDR3 sequence reads: CASTFSDSYGYTF. The CDR3, as DNA: TGTGCCAGCACCTTTTCGGACAGCTATGGCTACACCTTC.

The chain employs TRBV19 and TRBJ2-3, with a weak D call TRBD1 (6 bases). Germline V CDR1 and CDR2: LNHDA, SQIVND (reference sequence). This CDR3 is built from 14 residues. V dropped 10 bases and J dropped 0 bases, with 14 bases sitting between them. This chain's CDR3 is CATQQGPSTDTQYF. In DNA, the CDR3 is TGTGCCACCCAACAGGGACCAAGCACAGATACGCAGTATTTT.

V is TRBV27 and J is TRBJ2-7, with 9 bases lining up with TRBD1. J lost 5 bases, V lost 0 bases, and 11 bases had no gene match. The germline gives CDR1 MNHEY, CDR2 SMNVEV (reference sequence). The CDR3 runs to 17 residues. This CDR3 reads CASSLSNLGQGPHEQYF. In nucleotides, the CDR3 is TGTGCCAGCAGTTTATCGAATCTGGGACAGGGCCCCCACGAGCAGTACTTC.

This chain uses TRBV28 with TRBJ2-1; the match to TRBD1 covers 7 bases. V lost 5 bases, J lost 10 bases, and 14 bases stayed unmatched. This CDR3 is 15 amino acids long. Germline-derived CDR1 and CDR2 are MDHEN and SYDVKM. The CDR3 loop is CASSPTGTHRGEQFF. The CDR3 DNA reads as TGTGCCAGCAGTCCCACCGGGACCCACAGGGGAGAGCAGTTCTTC.